This TCR beta chain stems from a study of neoadjuvant anti-PD-1 for oral cavity cancer. This clone showed up just once. TCRdb keeps only in-frame clones here, not all; method: immunoSEQ multiplex PCR. The sample includes about 16,000 clones, around 72% of them seen just once. The TCR was taken from a person between 35 and 79 years old with oral cavity squamous cell carcinoma. The input for sequencing was PBMCs, taken before nivolumab (anti-PD-1) treatment.

The CDR3, as DNA: TGTGCCAGCAGCCAAGCGGGACAGGGGTATGGCTACACCTTC. Translation: CASSQAGQGYGYTF. The chain uses TRBV14 and TRBJ1-2, with TRBD1 matching over 10 bases. J was trimmed by 5 bases and V by 1 base; bases with no gene match: 1. This CDR3 contains 14 residues. From germline, CDR1 is SGHDN and CDR2 FVKESK.